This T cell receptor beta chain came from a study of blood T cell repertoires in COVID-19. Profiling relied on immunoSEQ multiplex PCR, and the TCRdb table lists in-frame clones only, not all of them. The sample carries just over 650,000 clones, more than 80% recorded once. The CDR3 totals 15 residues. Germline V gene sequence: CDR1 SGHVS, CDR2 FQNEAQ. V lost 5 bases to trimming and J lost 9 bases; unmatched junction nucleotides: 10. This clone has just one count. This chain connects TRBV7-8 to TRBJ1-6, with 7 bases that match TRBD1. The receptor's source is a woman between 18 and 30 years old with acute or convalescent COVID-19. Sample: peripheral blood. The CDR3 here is CASSIQQGPVSPLHF. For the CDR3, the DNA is TGTGCCAGCAGCATTCAACAGGGGCCGGTTTCACCCCTCCACTTT.